Listed below are T cell receptor beta chains from one sample, sequenced in a study of OX40 agonist ivuxolimab in advanced cancers. TCRdb's table, derived via immunoSEQ multiplex PCR, lists solely in-frame clones and lacks some. The table shows about 53,000 clones, with approximately 83% occurring only once. The material was CD4+ or CD8+ T cells sorted from blood, obtained in a trial of the OX40 agonist ivuxolimab. These receptors were obtained from an adult with an advanced solid tumor such as melanoma, head and neck, liver or kidney cancer. Both conserved end residues are part of each CDR3. The D gene is left open where the match is weak. The size entry is marked missing in some rows and otherwise reads once, few, many or a size class.

j_gene,v_gene,abundance,d_gene,CDR3aa,CDR3nt
TRBJ1-2,TRBV5-1,-,TRBD1,CASSRGQGVYNRDGYTF,TGCGCCAGCAGCAGGGGACAGGGGGTCTATAACAGGGATGGCTACACCTTC
TRBJ2-5,TRBV5-8,-,-,CASSFPGRETQYF,TGTGCCAGCAGCTTCCCAGGGCGAGAGACCCAGTACTTC
TRBJ2-5,TRBV27,-,TRBD2,CASHTSGRGEKTQYF,TGTGCCAGCCATACTAGCGGGAGGGGTGAGAAGACCCAGTACTTC
TRBJ1-6,TRBV11-2,many,-,CASSLGDWRVSPLHF,TGTGCCAGCAGCTTAGGAGATTGGCGGGTTTCACCCCTCCACTTT
TRBJ2-6,TRBV4-3,-,TRBD1,CASSQGTGSGANVLTF,TGCGCCAGCAGCCAGGGGACAGGGTCTGGGGCCAACGTCCTGACTTTC
TRBJ2-7,TRBV9,-,-,CASSGLEPPSTLEQYF,TGTGCCAGCAGCGGGCTGGAACCACCTTCTACGCTGGAGCAGTACTTC
TRBJ2-1,TRBV10-3,-,-,CAIGSYNEQFF,TGTGCCATCGGAAGCTACAATGAGCAGTTCTTC
TRBJ2-7,TRBV12-2,-,-,CASRLCGQTYEQYF,TGTGCAAGTCGCTTATGTGGGCAGACCTACGAGCAGTACTTC
TRBJ2-2,TRBV7-3,once,TRBD1,CASSLTVDRGETGELFF,TGTGCCAGCAGCTTAACAGTGGACAGGGGTGAGACCGGGGAGCTGTTTTTT
TRBJ2-3,TRBV19,few,-,CASVRGGLGEDTQYF,TGTGCCAGTGTGAGGGGGGGACTCGGAGAAGATACGCAGTATTTT
TRBJ1-1,TRBV6-1,few,-,CASSEYTSRGTEAFF,TGTGCCAGCAGTGAATATACGTCGCGGGGGACTGAAGCTTTCTTT
TRBJ2-1,TRBV12-1,-,-,CASSFSLGLAVNEQFF,TGTGCCAGCAGCTTTTCTTTGGGACTAGCGGTCAATGAGCAGTTCTTC
TRBJ1-3,TRBV5-1,-,-,CASSLVGAGNTIYF,TGCGCCAGCAGCTTGGTCGGCGCAGGAAACACCATATATTTT
TRBJ1-2,TRBV9,-,-,CASSVAMTSHYGYTF,TGTGCCAGCAGCGTAGCCATGACAAGTCACTATGGCTACACCTTC
TRBJ2-7,TRBV7-2,-,-,CASSRVGTAAYEQYF,TGTGCCAGCAGCCGCGTCGGGACTGCCGCCTACGAGCAGTACTTC
TRBJ2-3,TRBV18,-,-,CASSPWGADTDTQYF,TGTGCCAGCTCACCCTGGGGGGCTGACACAGATACGCAGTATTTT
TRBJ2-1,TRBV7-3,-,-,CASSLTGGEQFF,TGTGCCAGCAGCTTAACTGGTGGTGAGCAGTTCTTC
TRBJ2-6,TRBV13,-,-,CASSLRQGLNSGANVLTF,TGTGCCAGCAGCTTGCGCCAGGGATTGAACTCTGGGGCCAACGTCCTGACTTTC
TRBJ1-1,TRBV7-2,-,-,CASSLSQGRFHGEAFF,TGTGCCAGCAGCTTAAGCCAGGGGCGCTTTCATGGGGAAGCTTTCTTT
TRBJ1-5,TRBV11-2,once,TRBD1,CASSFSLDRGEPQHF,TGTGCCAGCAGCTTTTCCCTTGACAGGGGAGAGCCCCAGCATTTT
TRBJ1-4,TRBV6-6,-,-,CASSSPRLETNEKLFF,TGTGCCAGCAGTTCCCCGAGGCTCGAAACTAATGAAAAACTGTTTTTT
TRBJ2-7,TRBV19,-,-,CASSASVGRGSEQYF,TGTGCCAGTAGCGCCTCCGTAGGCCGAGGGTCCGAGCAGTACTTC
TRBJ2-3,TRBV7-2,-,TRBD1,CASSWGDRVADTQYF,TGTGCCAGCAGCTGGGGGGACAGGGTCGCAGATACGCAGTATTTT
TRBJ1-1,TRBV5-1,-,TRBD1,CASSPGQGVYTEAFF,TGCGCCAGCAGCCCGGGACAGGGGGTTTACACTGAAGCTTTCTTT
TRBJ2-6,TRBV18,-,-,CASSSEISGANVLTF,TGTGCCAGCTCATCTGAGATCTCTGGGGCCAACGTCCTGACTTTC
TRBJ1-2,TRBV11-2,few,-,CASSSMYRAGYTF,TGTGCCAGCAGCTCTATGTACAGGGCTGGCTACACCTTC